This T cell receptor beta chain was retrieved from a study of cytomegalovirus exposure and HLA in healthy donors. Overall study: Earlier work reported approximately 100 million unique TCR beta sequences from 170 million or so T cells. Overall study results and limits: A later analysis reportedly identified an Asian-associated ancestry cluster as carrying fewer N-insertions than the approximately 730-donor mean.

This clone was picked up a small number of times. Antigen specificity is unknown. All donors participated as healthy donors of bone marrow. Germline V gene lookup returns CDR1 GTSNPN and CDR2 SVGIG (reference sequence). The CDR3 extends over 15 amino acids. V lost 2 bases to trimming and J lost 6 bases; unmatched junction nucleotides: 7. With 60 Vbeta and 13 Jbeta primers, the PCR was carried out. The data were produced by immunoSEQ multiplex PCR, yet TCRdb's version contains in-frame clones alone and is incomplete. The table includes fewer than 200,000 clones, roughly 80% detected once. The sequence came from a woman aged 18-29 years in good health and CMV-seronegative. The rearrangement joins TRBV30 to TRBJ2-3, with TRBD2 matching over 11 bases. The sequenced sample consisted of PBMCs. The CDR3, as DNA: TGTGCCTGGAGTACACTAGCGGGAGTATCCGATACGCAGTATTTT. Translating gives CAWSTLAGVSDTQYF.